The 7 T cell receptor beta chains presented below share a single source sample, sequenced in a study of CD8 T cells in ankylosing spondylitis. In TCRdb, the 5' RACE reads were re-called with MiXCR into one record per CDR3 protein. Here the sample spans 200,000 to 250,000 distinct CDR3 sequences, around 25% being singletons. What was sequenced was blood, either unsorted or a sorted T cell fraction (not recorded which). All receptors derive from a male donor with ankylosing spondylitis or in good health (not recorded which).

V and J are TRBV20-1 and TRBJ2-1; D unresolved. Per germline, CDR1 DFQATT and CDR2 SNEGSKA (reference sequence). V gave up 0 bases and J gave up 4 bases, with 7 bases separating them. The CDR3 consists of 13 residues. The CDR3 DNA follows: TGCAGTGCTAGAGATTCAGTTTACAATGAGCAGTTCTTC. This sequence encodes CSARDSVYNEQFF.

This clonotype was observed at least ten times. Germline is not matched at one junction end, which may reflect a read error. The V call is TRBV12-3 or TRBV12-4, the J call TRBJ2-1; 11 bases match TRBD2. This CDR3 comprises 12 residues. The CDR3 sequence is CASSTRLAGPTF. The CDR3 DNA follows: TGTGCCAGCAGCACGCGACTAGCGGGACCCACGTTC.

In the case of this clonotype: A much larger clone lies one base from this, so it may be a read error. The chain couples TRBV20-1 to TRBJ2-7; 7 bases map to TRBD2. CDR3 length equals 16 residues. Trimming cost V 5 bases and J 6 bases; bases outside gene matches: 19. Germline CDR1 is DFQATT and CDR2 is SNEGSKA (reference sequence). The CDR3 loop is CSAPSRLAGVASEQYF. For the CDR3, the DNA is TGCAGTGCTCCGAGTAGGTTGGCGGGAGTCGCCTCCGAGCAGTACTTC.

This clonotype was counted a few times. This chain joins TRBV12-3 or TRBV12-4 and TRBJ1-1, with a tentative D call TRBD1 (5 bases). Trimming took off 1 base at V and 4 bases at J, with 16 bases between the two ends. The CDR3 has 16 residues. CDR3 sequence reads: CASSLGFGAQGTEAFF. For the CDR3, the DNA is TGTGCCAGCAGTTTAGGGTTCGGGGCGCAGGGCACTGAAGCTTTCTTT.

This clonotype was recorded many times. The J gene is TRBJ2-1, the V gene TRBV29-1; 10 positions match TRBD2. V lost 7 bases, J lost 0 bases, and 6 bases stayed unmatched. This CDR3 is built from 15 residues. Germline V gene data show CDR1 as SQVTM and CDR2 as ANQGSEA. The CDR3 nucleotides are TGCAGCGCTAGCGGGAGCGGGACCTCCTACAATGAGCAGTTCTTC. It yields the protein CSASGSGTSYNEQFF.

The rearrangement links TRBV29-1 to TRBJ2-3, with unresolved D. This CDR3 region has 12 residues. The V and J ends lost 7 bases and 4 bases respectively, with 12 bases between them. From germline, CDR1 is SQVTM and CDR2 ANQGSEA. CDR3 bases: TGCAGCGCTCGGACCCCCGCAGATACGCAGTATTTT. This sequence encodes CSARTPADTQYF.

This clonotype was seen at least ten times. The gene calls are TRBV12-3 or TRBV12-4 and TRBJ2-7, with a tentative D call TRBD2 (5 bases). With 10 bases removed from V and 3 bases from J, the gap between germline ends came to 22 bases. The CDR3 runs to 15 residues. CDR3 amino acids: CATKRSGKVGYEQYF. The CDR3 DNA reads as TGTGCCACCAAACGGTCCGGGAAAGTTGGCTACGAGCAGTACTTC.